Listed here are 7 T cell receptor beta chains from one sample, sequenced in a study of blood T cell repertoires in COVID-19. Assay used: immunoSEQ multiplex PCR; TCRdb lists only in-frame clones, some missing. The profile shows about 330,000 clones, about 90% of them singletons. Material for sequencing was PBMCs or T cells enriched from blood (not recorded which). The receptor source for this set is a woman aged 25 to 45 who had recovered from COVID-19.

V and J are TRBV18 and TRBJ1-2; 9 nucleotides align to TRBD1. The germline gives CDR1 KGHSH, CDR2 LQKENI. The CDR3 loop spans 15 amino acids. V was clipped by 5 bases and J by 2 bases; unmatched bases: 6. The CDR3 region is CASSTGGAENYGYTF. The CDR3 DNA is TGTGCCAGCTCAACAGGGGGCGCAGAGAACTATGGCTACACCTTC.

The gene calls are TRBV11-3 and TRBJ2-1; a possible D gene is TRBD2 (5 bases). CDR1 SGHNT and CDR2 YENEEA come from the germline V gene. CDR3 size: 14 residues. The ends were cut back, 1 base at V and 5 bases at J, with 9 bases in the middle. CDR3 residues: CASSLVSGDNEQFF. The CDR3 region has the DNA TGTGCCAGCAGCTTAGTCTCCGGGGACAATGAGCAGTTCTTC.

The chain combines TRBV7-8 with TRBJ2-3, with 8 nucleotides matching TRBD2. CDR3 size: 18 residues. Germline loops: CDR1 SGHVS, CDR2 FQNEAQ. V lost 1 base, J lost 2 bases, and 11 bases stayed unmatched. The DNA for the CDR3 is TGTGCCAGCAGCTTAGAGGGTTGGCTAGCGGGCAACACAGATACGCAGTATTTT. Translation: CASSLEGWLAGNTDTQYF.

The chain is built from TRBV7-2 and TRBJ2-3; 12 bases are shared with TRBD1. Germline-derived CDR1 and CDR2 are SGHTA and FQGNSA. V lost 3 bases to trimming and J lost 4 bases; unmatched junction nucleotides: 5. The CDR3 contains 16 residues. CDR3 sequence reads: CASSFSGTGGPDTQYF. CDR3 nucleotides: TGTGCCAGCAGCTTTAGCGGGACAGGGGGCCCAGATACGCAGTATTTT.

The rearrangement joins TRBV14 to TRBJ1-2; TRBD1 agrees at 7 bases. The CDR3 consists of 12 residues. V dropped 4 bases and J dropped 8; count of bases not matched to a gene: 4. Per the germline V gene, CDR1 is SGHDN and CDR2 is FVKESK. The chain's CDR3 is CASSRDRVGYTF. The CDR3 DNA reads as TGTGCCAGCAGCCGTGACAGGGTAGGCTACACCTTC.

The chain uses TRBV21-1 and TRBJ1-6. TRBV21-1 is shown as a pseudogene. CDR3 length: 13 residues. CDR3 DNA: TGTGCCAGCAGCGGGAGCCCTAATTCACCCCTCCACTTT. Its translation is CASSGSPNSPLHF.

The chain combines TRBV27 with TRBJ2-1, with 9 bases that match TRBD1. Germline CDR1 and CDR2: MNHEY and SMNVEV (reference sequence). The CDR3 has 15 amino acids. The trim removed 5 bases at V and 7 bases at J, leaving 9 bases unmatched. This CDR3 is CASSALTDRGNEQFF. The CDR3 DNA reads TGTGCCAGCAGTGCGCTCACTGACAGGGGGAATGAGCAGTTCTTC.